What follows are 17 T cell receptor beta chains derived from one specimen sequenced in a study of T cells expressing NK-cell markers. TCRdb re-called the 5' RACE reads, yielding one record per CDR3 amino acid sequence without DNA. This table holds 400,000 or so distinct CDR3 sequences. The material sequenced was blood T cells: a sorted CD56 or NKG2C T cell subset, CD4+ or CD8+ T cells, or bulk PBMC T cells (not recorded which). The receptors originated from a woman aged 45-60 years in good health.

CDR3: CASSQGFLGRDQETQYF. The V and J genes are TRBV4-1 and TRBJ2-5; TCRdb gives TRBD1 as the D gene, but with no DNA this cannot be confirmed. There are 17 residues in the CDR3. Germline assignment: CDR1 MGHRA and CDR2 YSYEKL.

The CDR3 reads CASSLVLRGTYNEQFF. The genes are TRBV7-9 and TRBJ2-1; the TRBD1 assignment by TCRdb is unverifiable without DNA. Germline V gives CDR1 SEHNR, CDR2 FQNEAQ (reference sequence). CDR3 size: 16 residues.

The chain combines TRBV7-2 with TRBJ2-5. The CDR3 is 12 amino acids. CDR1 is SGHTA and CDR2 is FQGNSA in the germline V gene. The CDR3 reads CASTTIGETQYF.

The genes are TRBV6-6 and TRBJ2-1. CDR3 length: 15 residues. Germline CDR1 reads MNHNY; CDR2 reads SVGAGI (reference sequence). CDR3 region: CASSSRRTASVEQFF.

J is TRBJ1-2 and V is TRBV20-1. The CDR3 loop spans 13 amino acids. Germline-derived CDR1 and CDR2 are DFQATT and SNEGSKA (reference sequence). CDR3 loop: CSARDSGNYGYTF.

The chain joins TRBV20-1 to TRBJ2-1. There are 15 residues in the CDR3. Germline-derived CDR1 and CDR2 are DFQATT and SNEGSKA (reference sequence). CDR3 region: CSARGLASSYNEQFF.

The chain uses TRBV7-9 and TRBJ2-2. Germline lookup yields CDR1 SEHNR and CDR2 FQNEAQ (reference sequence). The length of the CDR3 is 12 residues. The CDR3 region is CGLTPNTGELFF.

The rearrangement joins TRBV6-6 to TRBJ1-2. The CDR3 covers 12 residues. Germline V gene sequence: CDR1 MNHNY, CDR2 SVGAGI (reference sequence). The CDR3 region is CATGGSFYGYTF.

The chain is built from TRBV20-1 and TRBJ2-4; TCRdb's D call, TRBD2, is unchecked because there is no DNA. Looked up from germline, CDR1 is DFQATT and CDR2 is SNEGSKA (reference sequence). The CDR3 spans 16 residues. This CDR3 is CSARGTSGSNKNIQYF.

The genes are TRBV2 and TRBJ2-1; the TCRdb call, TRBD2, lacks DNA for checking. Per germline, CDR1 SNHLY and CDR2 FYNNEI. The length of the CDR3 is 17 residues. CDR3 protein: CASTYSPSGGVYNEQFF.

The genes are TRBV11-3 and TRBJ2-1; TCRdb selects TRBD2, and the lack of DNA leaves this call unchecked. The CDR3 covers 16 residues. In germline, CDR1 is SGHNT, CDR2 YENEEA. The CDR3 sequence is CASSYRLAGGPFEQFF.

The chain couples TRBV20-1 to TRBJ2-5. Germline-derived CDR1 and CDR2 are DFQATT and SNEGSKA (reference sequence). CDR3 length: 14 amino acids. The CDR3 loop is CSGLETRNGETQYF.

The V call is TRBV28, the J call TRBJ1-5; TCRdb's D call, TRBD1, is unchecked because there is no DNA. The CDR3 consists of 14 residues. In germline, CDR1 is MDHEN, CDR2 SYDVKM. The CDR3 sequence is CASSLQGAQQPQHF. Filled out from reference TRBV28 and TRBJ1-5, the complete variable domain reads DVKVTQSSRYLVKRTGEKVFLECVQDMDHENMFWYRQDPGLGLRLIYFSYDVKMKEKGDIPEGYSVSREKKERFSLILESASTNQTSMYLCASSLQGAQQPQHFGDGTRLSIL.

CDR3: CSVASGRAFTEQFF. The rearrangement joins TRBV29-1 to TRBJ2-1; TCRdb outputs TRBD2, but without DNA this stays unchecked. The CDR3 consists of 14 residues. CDR1 SQVTM and CDR2 ANQGSEA come from the germline V gene.

The gene calls are TRBV12-3 or TRBV12-4 and TRBJ1-2; TCRdb's assignment of TRBD1 cannot be checked, as there is no DNA. The CDR3 loop spans 15 amino acids. CDR3 sequence: CASSFAGTGNGGYTF.

V gene TRBV5-1 combines with J gene TRBJ2-1; TCRdb's D call of TRBD1 is untestable without DNA. Germline CDR1 SGHRS, CDR2 YFSETQ. The CDR3 length is 17 residues. CDR3 sequence: CASSFGQGGRGYNEQFF.

The chain couples TRBV12-3 or TRBV12-4 to TRBJ1-1; TCRdb's D gene call, TRBD1, goes unchecked for lack of DNA. The CDR3 has 12 residues. CDR3 in amino acids: CASSPPGWEAFF.